These T cell receptor beta chains were read from a single sample in a study of blood T cell repertoires in COVID-19. Clones were read by immunoSEQ multiplex PCR, and TCRdb kept only the in-frame ones, dropping some. There are around 92,000 clones in the sample; 83% occur only once, and roughly 29% lies in the top ten. Sequenced input: peripheral blood. The source is a woman of 80 years or more with acute or convalescent COVID-19. Each CDR3 is given with its conserved first and last residue. A D gene is named only where the DNA matches it firmly. A clone size is listed for some rows: how often the clone was seen (once, few, many), or a class if it is expanded.

J | V | D | size | CDR3 | DNA
TRBJ1-2 | TRBV7-6 | - | - | CASSLALAGVGAMDGYTF | TGTGCCAGCAGCTTAGCGCTGGCAGGGGTTGGGGCTATGGATGGCTACACCTTC
TRBJ1-1 | TRBV13 | - | - | CASSPRAGTEAFF | TGTGCCAGCTCACCACGGGCGGGGACTGAAGCTTTCTTT
TRBJ2-6 | TRBV7-3 | TRBD1 | - | CASSAYRGPGANVLTF | TGTGCCAGCAGCGCATACAGGGGGCCCGGGGCCAACGTCCTGACTTTC
TRBJ1-1 | TRBV6-6 | - | - | CASTQRKASDTEAFF | TGTGCCAGCACCCAGCGGAAGGCAAGTGACACTGAAGCTTTCTTT
TRBJ2-5 | TRBV19 | - | - | CASSLSREETQYF | TGTGCCAGTAGTCTGAGCAGGGAAGAGACCCAGTACTTC
TRBJ2-2 | TRBV5-1 | TRBD1 | - | CASRSPGQANTGELFF | TGCGCCAGCAGGTCCCCGGGACAGGCGAACACCGGGGAGCTGTTTTTT
TRBJ2-3 | TRBV7-9 | TRBD1 | - | CASSLWDSGTDTQYF | TGTGCCAGCAGCTTATGGGACAGTGGAACAGATACGCAGTATTTT
TRBJ1-5 | TRBV19 | - | - | CASSIGQGQHF | TGTGCCAGTAGTATAGGGCAGGGCCAGCATTTT
TRBJ2-7 | TRBV7-8 | TRBD1 | - | CASSSRDRGYEQYF | TGTGCCAGCAGCTCCCGGGACAGGGGGTACGAGCAGTACTTC
TRBJ1-4 | TRBV2 | - | - | CASSRETGPNEKLFF | TGTGCCAGCTCCCGTGAAACAGGACCTAATGAAAAACTGTTTTTT
TRBJ2-7 | TRBV4-1 | TRBD2 | - | CASSLGLAVTYEQYF | TGCGCCAGCAGCCTGGGACTAGCGGTAACCTACGAGCAGTACTTC
TRBJ1-2 | TRBV6-2/TRBV6-3 | - | - | CASSYTPGRIYGYTF | TGTGCCAGCAGTTACACCCCAGGGCGGATCTATGGCTACACCTTC
TRBJ2-4 | TRBV5-1 | - | once | CASSLNGGSKNIQYF | TGCGCCAGCAGCTTGAACGGGGGTTCCAAAAACATTCAGTACTTC
TRBJ2-1 | TRBV19 | TRBD2 | once | CASSIGGGGAYNEQFF | TGTGCCAGTAGTATAGGGGGGGGAGGTGCCTACAATGAGCAGTTCTTC
TRBJ2-5 | TRBV6-1 | TRBD1 | once | CASSEGDRARQETQYF | TGTGCCAGCAGTGAAGGCGACAGGGCGCGCCAAGAGACCCAGTACTTC
TRBJ2-7 | TRBV7-9 | - | - | CASSLETGGSYEQYF | TGTGCCAGCAGCTTAGAGACAGGCGGCTCCTACGAGCAGTACTTC
TRBJ2-1 | TRBV5-4 | TRBD1 | - | CASSFNAGTGGFVNEQFF | TGTGCCAGCAGCTTCAATGCCGGGACAGGGGGCTTCGTTAATGAGCAGTTCTTC
TRBJ2-5 | TRBV6-6 | TRBD2 | once | CASSLHRVAGPLGVQETQYF | TGTGCCAGCAGTCTACACCGGGTAGCGGGACCCCTGGGGGTGCAAGAGACCCAGTACTTC
TRBJ2-7 | TRBV7-2 | TRBD2 | - | CASSLVLGLAGGSKSEQYF | TGTGCCAGCAGCTTAGTTTTAGGACTAGCGGGAGGGTCTAAGAGCGAGCAGTACTTC
TRBJ1-5 | TRBV10-3 | - | - | CAISGLQQEPQHF | TGTGCCATCAGTGGACTACAGCAGGAGCCCCAGCATTTT
TRBJ1-2 | TRBV10-3 | TRBD1 | - | CAISEPGGGYTF | TGTGCCATCAGTGAGCCAGGGGGTGGCTACACCTTC
TRBJ1-1 | TRBV2 | - | - | CASSGRWSDEAFF | TGTGCCAGCAGTGGACGATGGAGTGATGAAGCTTTCTTT
TRBJ1-5 | TRBV19 | - | - | CASSREKDRPQHF | TGTGCCAGTAGCCGGGAAAAAGATCGGCCCCAGCATTTT
TRBJ2-3 | TRBV4-3 | - | - | CASSKAVTDTQYF | TGCGCCAGCAGCAAAGCGGTCACAGATACGCAGTATTTT
TRBJ1-2 | TRBV24-1 | TRBD1 | - | CATSDNDREAKDGYTF | TGTGCCACCAGTGATAACGACAGGGAGGCTAAGGATGGCTACACCTTC
TRBJ2-5 | TRBV7-8 | - | - | CAGSRREETQYF | TGTGCCGGCAGCCGACGGGAGGAGACCCAGTACTTC
TRBJ2-3 | TRBV30 | TRBD2 | once | CAWTRATSGYTDTQYF | TGTGCCTGGACCAGGGCAACTAGCGGCTACACAGATACGCAGTATTTT
TRBJ1-4 | TRBV24-1 | - | - | CATSDGPGGAREKLFF | TGTGCCACCAGTGACGGACCAGGAGGGGCTAGGGAAAAACTGTTTTTT
TRBJ2-7 | TRBV28 | - | - | CASSLGSSYEQYF | TGTGCCAGCAGTTTAGGCAGCTCCTACGAGCAGTACTTC
TRBJ1-5 | TRBV25-1 | - | - | CASSDRGAGGPQHF | TGTGCCAGCAGTGATCGTGGGGCCGGGGGGCCCCAGCATTTT
TRBJ1-4 | TRBV27 | TRBD1 | - | CASSRQGHEKLFF | TGTGCCAGCAGCAGACAGGGTCATGAAAAACTGTTTTTT
TRBJ2-2 | TRBV14 | - | many | CASSQVAGLTGELFF | TGTGCCAGCAGCCAAGTCGCGGGCTTAACCGGGGAGCTGTTTTTT
TRBJ2-3 | TRBV5-1 | TRBD2 | - | CASSSSGLAGGPDTQYF | TGCGCCAGCAGCTCCAGCGGTCTAGCGGGAGGGCCAGATACGCAGTATTTT
TRBJ2-3 | TRBV4-1 | - | - | CASSQEGWAGAQYF | TGCGCCAGCAGCCAAGAGGGATGGGCGGGCGCGCAGTATTTT
TRBJ2-5 | TRBV21-1 | - | - | CASSKGHDQETQYF | TGTGCCAGCAGCAAGGGACATGACCAAGAGACCCAGTACTTC
TRBJ1-4 | TRBV28 | - | - | CASSLEGMSEKLFF | TGTGCCAGCAGTTTGGAGGGGATGAGTGAAAAACTGTTTTTT